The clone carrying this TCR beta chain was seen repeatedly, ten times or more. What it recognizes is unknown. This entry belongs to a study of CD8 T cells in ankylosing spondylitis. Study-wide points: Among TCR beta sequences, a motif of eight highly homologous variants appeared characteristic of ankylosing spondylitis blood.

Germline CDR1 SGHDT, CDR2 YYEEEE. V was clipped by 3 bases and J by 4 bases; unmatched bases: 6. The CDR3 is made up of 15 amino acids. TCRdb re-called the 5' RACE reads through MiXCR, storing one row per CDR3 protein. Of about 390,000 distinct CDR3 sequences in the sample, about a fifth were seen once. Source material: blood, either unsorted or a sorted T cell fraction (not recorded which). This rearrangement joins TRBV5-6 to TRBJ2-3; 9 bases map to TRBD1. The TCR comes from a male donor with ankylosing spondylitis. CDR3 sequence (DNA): TGTGCCAGCAGCTCGGGACAGGGTTGGCCAGATACGCAGTATTTT. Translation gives CASSSGQGWPDTQYF.